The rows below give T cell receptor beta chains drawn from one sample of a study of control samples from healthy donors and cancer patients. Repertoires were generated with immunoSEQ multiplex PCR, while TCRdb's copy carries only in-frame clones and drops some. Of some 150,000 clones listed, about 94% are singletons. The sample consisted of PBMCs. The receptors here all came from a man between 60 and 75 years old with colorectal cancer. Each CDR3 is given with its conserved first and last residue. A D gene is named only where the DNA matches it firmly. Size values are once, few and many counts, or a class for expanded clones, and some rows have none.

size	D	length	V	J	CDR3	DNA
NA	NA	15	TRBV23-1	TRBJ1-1	CASSQSPRGRRKAFF	TGCGCCAGCAGTCAATCGCCCAGGGGAAGGAGGAAAGCTTTCTTT
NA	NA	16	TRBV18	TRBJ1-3	CASSPSGPQSGNTIYF	TGTGCCAGCTCACCGTCTGGGCCCCAGTCTGGAAACACCATATATTTT
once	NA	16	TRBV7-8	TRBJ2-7	CASSLAGPAVGNEQYF	TGTGCCAGCAGCTTAGCGGGACCGGCAGTGGGCAACGAGCAGTACTTC
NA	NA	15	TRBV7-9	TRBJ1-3	CASSFGALSGNTIYF	TGTGCCAGCAGTTTCGGTGCCCTCTCTGGAAACACCATATATTTT
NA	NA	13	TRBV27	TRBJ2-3	CASSPGSRHAQYF	TGTGCCAGCAGTCCCGGAAGTCGTCACGCGCAGTATTTT
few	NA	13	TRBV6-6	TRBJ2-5	CASSRGFRETQYF	TGTGCCAGCAGTCGGGGGTTTCGGGAGACCCAGTACTTC
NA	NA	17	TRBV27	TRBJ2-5	CASSLIAGGGYQETQYF	TGTGCCAGCAGTTTGATTGCTGGGGGTGGGTACCAAGAGACCCAGTACTTC
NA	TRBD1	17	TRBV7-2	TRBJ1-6	CASSLGTGGFGNSPLHF	TGTGCCAGCAGCTTAGGGACAGGGGGCTTTGGTAATTCACCCCTCCACTTT
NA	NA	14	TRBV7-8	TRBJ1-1	CASSLGTVDTEAFF	TGTGCCAGCAGCTTGGGGACGGTGGACACTGAAGCTTTCTTT
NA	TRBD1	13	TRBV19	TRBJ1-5	CASSGQGGQPQHF	TGTGCCAGTAGTGGACAGGGGGGACAGCCCCAGCATTTT
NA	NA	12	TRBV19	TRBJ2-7	CASKGRGYEQYF	TGTGCCAGTAAGGGACGGGGCTACGAGCAGTACTTC
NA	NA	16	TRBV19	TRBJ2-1	CASSMRMRMKYNEQFF	TGTGCCAGTAGTATGAGAATGCGGATGAAGTACAATGAGCAGTTCTTC
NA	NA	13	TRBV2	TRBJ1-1	CASSTNGNTEAFF	TGTGCCAGCAGTACCAATGGAAACACTGAAGCTTTCTTT
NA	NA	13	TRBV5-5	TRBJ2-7	CASSLTAAYEQYF	TGTGCCAGCAGCTTGACAGCGGCCTACGAGCAGTACTTC
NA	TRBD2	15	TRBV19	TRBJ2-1	CASSLAGENYNEQFF	TGTGCCAGTAGTCTAGCGGGGGAGAACTACAATGAGCAGTTCTTC
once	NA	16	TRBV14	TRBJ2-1	CASSQPGQPPYNEQFF	TGTGCCAGCAGCCAACCTGGACAGCCTCCCTACAATGAGCAGTTCTTC